This TCR beta chain is drawn from a study of shared clonotypes between healthy human individuals. Across the study: Three men and a couple of women, aged 18 to 49, were donors. Researchers assigned three CD4 naive, three CD4 memory, two CD8 naive and one CD8 memory plate to each donor.

Study observations and caveats: Blood was the sole source, and tissue repertoires probably differ. Larger richness was generally estimated for naive than memory subsets.

TCRdb's copy holds only in-frame clones and misses some; the assay was immunoSEQ multiplex PCR. The sample includes 2 million to 2.5 million clones, 95% seen only once; the top ten take about 0.13%. CDR1 and CDR2 (germline): SGHDN, FVKESK. This CDR3 is built from 11 residues. Trimming removed 3 bases from V and 1 base from J, with 0 bases in between. Note on this clone: Its target is unknown.

Sequencing was done on a sample of naive CD4+ T cells sorted from blood. Subset here: CD45RA+ positively selected. The clonotype was recovered from a man in his late teens or twenties in good health. This chain links TRBV14 with TRBJ2-5; D is unresolved. This CDR3 is CASSHQETQYF. The CDR3 nucleotides read TGTGCCAGCAGCCACCAAGAGACCCAGTACTTC.